These 13 T cell receptor beta chains came from one sample sequenced in a study of neurological immune-mediated disorders. In TCRdb, the 5' RACE reads were re-called with MiXCR into one record per CDR3 protein. The sample includes 45,000 or so distinct CDR3 sequences, 2.5% to 3.5% seen only once; the top ten take over 13%. The sequenced sample was PBMCs. These receptors all come from a woman aged 45-65 years with multiple sclerosis.

This clonotype was detected ten times or more. This chain uses TRBV7-7 with TRBJ2-5; no reliable D call. The CDR3 loop spans 13 amino acids. Germline CDR1 is SSHAT and CDR2 is FNYEAQ (reference sequence). V was clipped by 1 base and J by 3 bases, with 6 bases between them. CDR3 sequence reads: CASSLGLEETQYF. The CDR3 DNA reads as TGTGCCAGCAGCTTAGGGTTGGAAGAGACCCAGTACTTC.

Ten or more counts support this clonotype. This rearrangement joins TRBV5-5 to TRBJ2-5; D is undetermined. Germline V gives CDR1 SGHKS, CDR2 YYEKEE (reference sequence). V dropped 1 base and J dropped 8 bases, with 9 bases sitting between them. The CDR3 is 12 amino acids. CDR3 nucleotides: TGTGCCAGCAGCTTGCCCCCCATAACCCAGTACTTC. This encodes CASSLPPITQYF. Drawing the rest from reference TRBV5-5 and TRBJ2-5, the complete variable domain is DAGVTQSPTHLIKTRGQQVTLRCSPISGHKSVSWYQQVLGQGPQFIFQYYEKEERGRGNFPDRFSARQFPNYSSELNVNALLLGDSALYLCASSLPPITQYFGPGTRLLVL.

This clonotype has ten or more counts. The J gene is TRBJ2-3, the V gene TRBV7-2; no definite D call. V lost 3 bases to trimming and J lost 3 bases, with 10 bases between them. The germline CDR1 and CDR2 sequences are SGHTA and FQGNSA. This CDR3 spans 14 amino acids. The CDR3 nucleotides read TGTGCCAGCAGCTTGGGGTATTCAACAGATACGCAGTATTTT. Amino acids: CASSLGYSTDTQYF.

This clonotype was counted many times. The chain couples TRBV6-2 or TRBV6-3 to TRBJ2-7, with TRBD2 matching 10 bases. CDR1 MNHEY and CDR2 SVGEGT come from the germline V gene. Trimming removed 0 bases from V and 4 bases from J; junction bases left unmatched: 9. The CDR3 extends over 17 amino acids. Written as DNA, the CDR3 is TGTGCCAGCAGTTACTCGAGTTCTTTTAGCGGGAGGTACGAGCAGTACTTC. Its translation: CASSYSSSFSGRYEQYF.

This clonotype occurred many times. This chain links TRBV6-5 with TRBJ1-6; possible D gene TRBD1, 6 bases. Germline CDR1 MNHEY, CDR2 SVGAGI. This CDR3 is 15 amino acids long. Between the trimmed V and J ends, which lost 8 bases and 0 bases, there was a span of 11 bases. CDR3 region: CASGRGGSYNSPLHF. The CDR3 region has the DNA TGTGCCAGCGGGAGGGGGGGCTCCTATAATTCACCCCTCCACTTT.

Ten or more counts support this clonotype. The chain has TRBV12-3 or TRBV12-4 and TRBJ2-1, with D hard to call. This CDR3 region has 12 residues. V was clipped by 1 base and J by 7 bases, with 5 bases between them. The CDR3 here is CASSLVTNEQFF. The CDR3 DNA sequence: TGTGCCAGCAGTTTAGTGACAAATGAGCAGTTCTTC.

This clonotype was picked up many times. The chain combines TRBV12-3 or TRBV12-4 with TRBJ2-3; D not resolved. CDR3 length equals 13 residues. V was shortened by 3 bases and J by 0 bases, with 4 bases between the two germline ends. The CDR3 bases are TGTGCCAGCAGTTTTAGTAGCACAGATACGCAGTATTTT. Translated, it gives CASSFSSTDTQYF.

At least ten counts were recorded for this clonotype. The gene calls are TRBV20-1 and TRBJ2-7; no clear D gene. Deletions cut 3 bases from V and 2 bases from J, with 5 bases between. Germline V gene sequence: CDR1 DFQATT, CDR2 SNEGSKA (reference sequence). This CDR3 spans 11 amino acids. This chain's CDR3 is CSARVPYEQYF. CDR3 nucleotides: TGCAGTGCTAGGGTCCCCTACGAGCAGTACTTC.

This clonotype was found many times. The CDR3 protein is CASSLALGDRFYEQYF. CDR3 bases: TGTGCCAGCAGCTTAGCGCTGGGTGATCGGTTCTACGAGCAGTACTTC. The V gene is TRBV7-9, the J gene TRBJ2-7, with D hard to call. Germline-derived CDR1 and CDR2 are SEHNR and FQNEAQ (reference sequence). The CDR3 length is 16 residues. V was cut by 0 bases and J by 3 bases, with 15 bases left in between.

This clonotype was counted at least ten times. The rearrangement links TRBV3-1 to TRBJ2-7; D remains unclear. V was pared by 1 base and J by 0 bases, with 10 bases between. The germline CDR1 and CDR2 sequences are LGHDT and YNNKEL (reference sequence). This CDR3 is 15 amino acids long. As DNA, the CDR3 is TGTGCCAGCAGCCAAGTTCCCACCGCCTCCTACGAGCAGTACTTC. Its translation: CASSQVPTASYEQYF.

The chain carries TRBV28 and TRBJ1-5, with D hard to call. CDR3 length equals 13 residues. Looked up from germline, CDR1 is MDHEN and CDR2 is SYDVKM. V lost 3 bases and J 4 bases, leaving 7 bases between the germline ends. CDR3: CASSLQFNQPQHF. The CDR3 DNA is TGTGCCAGCAGTTTGCAGTTTAATCAGCCCCAGCATTTT. The full variable domain, rest sourced from reference TRBV28 and TRBJ1-5, is DVKVTQSSRYLVKRTGEKVFLECVQDMDHENMFWYRQDPGLGLRLIYFSYDVKMKEKGDIPEGYSVSREKKERFSLILESASTNQTSMYLCASSLQFNQPQHFGDGTRLSIL.

The sample holds many counts of this clonotype. The rearrangement joins TRBV7-9 to TRBJ2-1, with TRBD1 as a possible D gene (6 bases). With 7 bases removed from V and 2 bases from J, the gap between germline ends came to 12 bases. The CDR3 extends over 14 amino acids. The germline gives CDR1 SEHNR, CDR2 FQNEAQ (reference sequence). CDR3: CASNPGHPYNEQFF. In DNA, the CDR3 is TGTGCCAGCAACCCGGGACACCCCTACAATGAGCAGTTCTTC. The complete variable domain, with remaining parts taken from reference TRBV7-9 and TRBJ2-1, reads DTGVSQNPRHKITKRGQNVTFRCDPISEHNRLYWYRQTLGQGPEFLTYFQNEAQLEKSRLLSDRFSAERPKGSFSTLEIQRTEQGDSAMYLCASNPGHPYNEQFFGPGTRLTVL.

There are many counts of this clonotype. This chain's CDR3 is CSPAGDSSYNEQFF. CDR3 in DNA: TGCAGCCCGGCGGGGGATTCGTCCTACAATGAGCAGTTCTTC. The genes are TRBV20-1 and TRBJ2-1; TRBD2 agrees at 7 bases. The length of the CDR3 is 14 residues. CDR1 is DFQATT and CDR2 is SNEGSKA in the germline V gene (reference sequence).